These 21 T cell receptor beta chains share one sample of origin, sequenced in a study of patients and donors after allogeneic stem cell transplantation (dated by TCRdb to about 2020). Libraries were constructed by RT-PCR. Instrument on record: NextSeq 550. The public reads were reprocessed in TCRdb via fastp at Q25 and MiXCR, keeping in-frame beta chains. Rows with a matching CDR3 protein are joined into one entry that keeps the most common DNA and genes. Here the sample has about 110,000 distinct CDR3 sequences; over 30% occur a single time. The ten most abundant clones make up more than 25% of the sample. What was sequenced was blood, either unsorted or a sorted T cell fraction (not recorded which). These TCRs come from a human donor who was either an allogeneic HSCT recipient or a stem cell or donor lymphocyte infusion donor (not recorded which). It is not recorded whose cells these are; they may come from a transplant donor.

This chain connects TRBV5-1 to TRBJ2-1; 7 bases are shared with TRBD2. Trimming at V came to 2 bases and at J to 4 bases, leaving 6 bases not matched to a gene. This CDR3 has 15 amino acids. Germline V gives CDR1 SGHRS, CDR2 YFSETQ. The DNA of the CDR3 is TGCGCCAGCAGCTTAAAAGCGGGACCTTACAATGAGCAGTTCTTC. Protein: CASSLKAGPYNEQFF.

The rearrangement links TRBV7-2 to TRBJ1-6; possibly TRBD1 for D (5 bases). There are 17 residues in the CDR3. Trimming shortened V by 0 bases and J by 7 bases, and 16 bases separated the two germline ends. The germline V gene encodes CDR1 SGHTA and CDR2 FQGNSA. DNA of the CDR3: TGTGCCAGCAGCTTAGCCCCCGCGGGGACCATAAATTCACCCCTCCACTTT. Translating it yields CASSLAPAGTINSPLHF.

This sequence joins TRBV13 and TRBJ1-1; TRBD1 is a possible D gene (5 bases). Germline-derived CDR1 and CDR2 are PRHDT and FYEKMQ (reference sequence). The ends were cut back, 0 bases at V and 4 bases at J, with 9 bases in the middle. The CDR3 covers 14 residues. The CDR3 DNA is TGTGCCAGCAGCTTAGGGCAGGGTCCCACTGAAGCTTTCTTT. It encodes CASSLGQGPTEAFF.

The chain employs TRBV4-3 and TRBJ2-3; D gene unclear. CDR1 is LGHNA, CDR2 YSLEER, per germline. Trimming took off 6 bases at V and 4 bases at J, with 17 bases between the two ends. The CDR3 is 15 residues long. The chain's CDR3 is CASSPTELGADTQYF. CDR3 bases: TGCGCCAGCAGTCCAACTGAGCTTGGGGCAGATACGCAGTATTTT.

This clonotype came up a few times. CDR3 sequence (DNA): TGTGCCAGCAGCTTACCAAATTCGAACACTGAAGCTTTCTTT. Protein: CASSLPNSNTEAFF. The chain employs TRBV7-2 and TRBJ1-1, with D unresolved. Trimming took 2 bases from V and 1 from J, leaving 8 bases between them. This CDR3 contains 14 residues. Germline V gene sequence: CDR1 SGHTA, CDR2 FQGNSA. Variable domain in full (rest from reference TRBV7-2 and TRBJ1-1): GAGVSQSPSNKVTEKGKDVELRCDPISGHTALYWYRQSLGQGLEFLIYFQGNSAPDKSGLPSDRFSAERTGGSVSTLTIQRTQQEDSAVYLCASSLPNSNTEAFFGQGTRLTVV.

This clonotype was recorded a few times. The chain links TRBV18 to TRBJ2-3; TRBD2 might be the D (6 bases). Trimming removed 1 base from V and 5 bases from J, with 13 bases in between. Germline CDR1 is KGHSH and CDR2 is LQKENI. This CDR3 is built from 15 residues. CDR3 protein: CASSPLEGFEDTQYF. CDR3 sequence (DNA): TGTGCCAGCTCACCACTGGAGGGTTTCGAAGATACGCAGTATTTT.

The chain has TRBV29-1 and TRBJ1-1; D is unresolved. CDR1 and CDR2 (germline): SQVTM, ANQGSEA. CDR3 size: 15 residues. The V end lost 4 bases, the J end lost 1 base, and 16 bases lay between the germline ends. CDR3 in amino acids: CSVGYEGVGNTEAFF. As DNA, the CDR3 is TGCAGCGTTGGGTACGAGGGCGTCGGGAACACTGAAGCTTTCTTT.

This clonotype has just a few counts. V usage is TRBV11-1 and J usage is TRBJ1-5; no clear D gene. Per germline, CDR1 SGHAT and CDR2 FQDESV (reference sequence). Trimming removed 5 bases at V and 9 bases at J, with 14 bases between. This CDR3 region has 13 residues. The chain's CDR3 is CASSPDHTRPQHF. The CDR3 DNA follows: TGTGCCAGCAGCCCGGACCATACGAGGCCCCAGCATTTT.

V and J are TRBV20-1 and TRBJ2-3; D is undetermined. The CDR3 loop spans 14 amino acids. Trimming took 0 bases from V and 4 from J, leaving 11 bases between them. In germline, CDR1 is DFQATT, CDR2 SNEGSKA (reference sequence). CDR3 amino acids: CSARDVYSADTQYF. CDR3 nucleotides: TGCAGTGCTAGAGATGTGTATTCAGCAGATACGCAGTATTTT.

A few counts support this clonotype. V usage is TRBV29-1 and J usage is TRBJ1-1; D not certain. The CDR3 extends over 14 amino acids. V lost 3 bases, J lost 1 base, and 12 bases lay in between. Germline V gene sequence: CDR1 SQVTM, CDR2 ANQGSEA. The CDR3 loop is CSVERKVTNTEAFF. Here the CDR3 DNA reads TGCAGCGTTGAGCGGAAGGTTACGAACACTGAAGCTTTCTTT.

The genes are TRBV14 and TRBJ2-4; D uncertain. Trimming stripped 0 bases from V and 7 bases from J, with 7 bases between. Germline CDR1 and CDR2: SGHDN and FVKESK. The CDR3 is 13 amino acids. DNA for the CDR3: TGTGCCAGCAGCCAAGATCGGCTCAACATTCAGTACTTC. Amino acids: CASSQDRLNIQYF. Supplemented by reference TRBV14 and TRBJ2-4, the full variable domain reads EAGVTQFPSHSVIEKGQTVTLRCDPISGHDNLYWYRRVMGKEIKFLLHFVKESKQDESGMPNNRFLAERTGGTYSTLKVQPAELEDSGVYFCASSQDRLNIQYFGAGTRLSVL.

V is TRBV12-3 or TRBV12-4 and J is TRBJ1-1; D gene unclear. CDR3 length equals 14 residues. Trimming cost V 6 bases and J 5 bases, with 16 bases left between them. The CDR3 sequence: CASSPKLTRTEAFF. CDR3 in DNA: TGTGCCAGCAGCCCCAAGCTGACCCGGACTGAAGCTTTCTTT.

V is TRBV20-1 and J is TRBJ1-2, with 9 bases aligning to TRBD1. V was clipped by 1 base and J by 7 bases; unmatched bases: 7. Germline lookup yields CDR1 DFQATT and CDR2 SNEGSKA (reference sequence). This CDR3 is built from 14 residues. The CDR3 protein is CSARVEGQGGGYTF. The CDR3 region has the DNA TGCAGTGCTAGAGTGGAGGGACAGGGAGGTGGCTACACCTTC.

The V call is TRBV27, the J call TRBJ2-3, with 12 bases lining up with TRBD2. Germline CDR1 MNHEY, CDR2 SMNVEV (reference sequence). The CDR3 sequence is 18 residues long. The ends lost 2 bases at V and 3 bases at J; junction bases unmatched: 9. The CDR3: CASSLGLAGGPGTDTQYF. CDR3 nucleotide sequence: TGTGCCAGCAGTTTAGGGCTAGCGGGAGGGCCGGGGACAGATACGCAGTATTTT.

This clonotype was seen a single time. The J gene is TRBJ2-7, the V gene TRBV28, with no clear D. The length of the CDR3 is 13 residues. Trimming stripped 7 bases from V and 7 bases from J, with 17 bases between. Looked up from germline, CDR1 is MDHEN and CDR2 is SYDVKM. This CDR3 is CASTSLYNMEQYF. CDR3 sequence (DNA): TGTGCCAGCACCTCCCTCTACAACATGGAGCAGTACTTC. The full variable domain, in which reference TRBV28 and TRBJ2-7 provide the parts outside the CDR3, is DVKVTQSSRYLVKRTGEKVFLECVQDMDHENMFWYRQDPGLGLRLIYFSYDVKMKEKGDIPEGYSVSREKKERFSLILESASTNQTSMYLCASTSLYNMEQYFGPGTRLTVT.

The chain combines TRBV3-1 with TRBJ2-3, with TRBD2 as a possible D gene (6 bases). Trimming removed 2 bases at V and 7 bases at J, with 10 bases between. The CDR3 contains 13 residues. Germline CDR1 is LGHDT and CDR2 is YNNKEL (reference sequence). The DNA of the CDR3 is TGTGCCAGCAGCCAAACCGGGAGTTATACGCAGTATTTT. Encoded protein: CASSQTGSYTQYF.

This clonotype was seen more than once but under ten times. This sequence joins TRBV20-1 and TRBJ1-1; maybe TRBD1 (5 bases). The CDR3 consists of 16 residues. V gave up 1 base and J gave up 1 base, with 16 bases separating them. Per the germline V gene, CDR1 is DFQATT and CDR2 is SNEGSKA (reference sequence). CDR3 DNA sequence: TGCAGTGCTAGAGGTTTGTGGGGGGTTCCGAACACTGAAGCTTTCTTT. Protein: CSARGLWGVPNTEAFF.

This chain joins TRBV6-5 and TRBJ1-2; 8 nucleotides align to TRBD1. Germline CDR1 and CDR2: MNHEY and SVGAGI. Unmatched junction bases numbered 2, after V lost 2 bases and J lost 6 bases. This CDR3 comprises 13 residues. The CDR3 loop is CASSYDRGDGYTF. CDR3 in DNA: TGTGCCAGCAGTTACGACAGGGGAGATGGCTACACCTTC.

This clonotype was recorded a few times. The rearrangement uses TRBV3-1 and TRBJ2-3; D gene unclear. Trimming cost V 1 base and J 4 bases, with 9 bases left between them. This CDR3 region has 14 residues. Per the germline V gene, CDR1 is LGHDT and CDR2 is YNNKEL (reference sequence). The chain's CDR3 is CASSQVQAADTQYF. CDR3 DNA: TGTGCCAGCAGCCAAGTTCAGGCCGCAGATACGCAGTATTTT.

In this sample, this clonotype turned up a few times. This chain uses TRBV29-1 with TRBJ2-7; TRBD2 agrees at 8 bases. The CDR3 has 12 amino acids. Germline V gene sequence: CDR1 SQVTM, CDR2 ANQGSEA. J lost 6 bases, V lost 4 bases, and 5 bases had no gene match. The CDR3 spells CSVGTSGSEQYF. In DNA form, the CDR3 reads TGCAGCGTTGGTACTAGCGGCAGCGAGCAGTACTTC.

This clonotype has a handful of counts. The rearrangement links TRBV6-2 or TRBV6-3 to TRBJ2-1; TRBD2 aligns across 12 bases. Trimming at V came to 9 bases and at J to 6 bases, leaving 15 bases not matched to a gene. CDR3 size: 17 residues. In germline, CDR1 is MNHEY, CDR2 SVGEGT. The CDR3 loop is CASLAGGLLTMSNEQFF. CDR3 sequence (DNA): TGTGCCAGTCTAGCGGGAGGGCTCCTTACGATGAGCAATGAGCAGTTCTTC.